Each of the 14 T cell receptor beta chains below was sequenced from the same sample in a study of T cells in localized non-small cell lung cancer. Using immunoSEQ multiplex PCR, the repertoire was profiled, and TCRdb retains in-frame clones only, with some absent. The sample contains tens of thousands of clones, over 80% of which appear only once. The sample in question was peripheral blood, obtained before any cancer treatment. These TCRs come from a female donor aged 60 or older with stage I lung adenocarcinoma.

This clone appeared once. The J gene is TRBJ2-3, the V gene TRBV7-9; TRBD1 aligns across 10 bases. CDR3 length equals 16 residues. Germline V gene data show CDR1 as SEHNR and CDR2 as FQNEAQ (reference sequence). Germline trimming cut 1 base from V and 4 bases from J; bases unmatched to any gene: 5. DNA of the CDR3: TGTGCCAGCAGCTTAGGGGACAGGGGATGGGCAGATACGCAGTATTTT. Protein sequence: CASSLGDRGWADTQYF.

The genes are TRBV19 and TRBJ2-5; D is undetermined. Trimming left V 10 bases short and J 3 bases short, with 15 bases between. This CDR3 spans 13 amino acids. Germline lookup yields CDR1 LNHDA and CDR2 SQIVND (reference sequence). CDR3 bases: TGTGCCACCTCCCCGGACGGAGAAGAGACCCAGTACTTC. It codes for CATSPDGEETQYF.

This clone was seen only a few times. Distinct nucleotide sequences in the sample also encode this CDR3. V is TRBV5-6 and J is TRBJ1-5, with D tentatively TRBD1 (5 bases). The CDR3 length is 16 residues. CDR1 is SGHDT, CDR2 YYEEEE, per germline. Trimming took 3 bases from V and 4 from J, leaving 17 bases between them. DNA of the CDR3: TGTGCCAGCAGCTCGGGACCACCAACTCTGAATCAGCCCCAGCATTTT. It encodes CASSSGPPTLNQPQHF.

This clone was found once. The chain carries TRBV19 and TRBJ1-4, with unresolved D. Trimming removed 4 bases from V and 8 bases from J, with 17 bases in between. Germline V gives CDR1 LNHDA, CDR2 SQIVND (reference sequence). The CDR3 covers 15 residues. CDR3 nucleotides: TGTGCCAGTAGTACCCCCGGGAGGGTAGGAGAAAAACTGTTTTTT. It is translated as CASSTPGRVGEKLFF.

The chain combines TRBV11-2 with TRBJ1-6; TRBD1 agrees at 9 bases. Germline V lookup: CDR1 SGHAT, CDR2 FQNNGV. V shed 4 bases, J shed 9 bases, and the junction held 13 bases outside the gene matches. The CDR3 has 17 amino acids. The CDR3 region is CASSWQNPGQGASPLHF. CDR3 DNA: TGTGCCAGCAGCTGGCAGAACCCGGGACAGGGAGCTTCACCCCTCCACTTT. Variable domain in full (rest from reference TRBV11-2 and TRBJ1-6): EAGVAQSPRYKIIEKRQSVAFWCNPISGHATLYWYQQILGQGPKLLIQFQNNGVVDDSQLPKDRFSAERLKGVDSTLKIQPAKLEDSAVYLCASSWQNPGQGASPLHFGNGTRLTVT.

V is TRBV5-1 and J is TRBJ2-5, with 7 bases matching TRBD1. Germline trimming cut 0 bases from V and 0 bases from J; bases unmatched to any gene: 11. Germline CDR1 and CDR2: SGHRS and YFSETQ. This CDR3 contains 18 residues. The CDR3 region has the DNA TGCGCCAGCAGCTTGGACCCTATTTTAGGGGGCTACCAAGAGACCCAGTACTTC. Translated: CASSLDPILGGYQETQYF.

This sequence joins TRBV2 and TRBJ1-6; possibly TRBD1 for D (6 bases). Trimming removed 5 bases from V and 0 bases from J, with 14 bases in between. Germline V gene sequence: CDR1 SNHLY, CDR2 FYNNEI. This CDR3 is built from 17 residues. The CDR3 DNA reads as TGTGCCAGCAGTCACAACAGGGTTGGCTCCTATAATTCACCCCTCCACTTT. Translation: CASSHNRVGSYNSPLHF.

This clone was detected once. The chain couples TRBV10-1 to TRBJ2-5, with no clear D. The V end was cut by 0 bases, the J end by 5 bases, with 7 bases between. Germline loops: CDR1 WNHNN, CDR2 SYGVQD (reference sequence). The CDR3 is made up of 13 amino acids. The CDR3 sequence: CASSESRWETQYF. The CDR3 DNA is TGCGCCAGCAGTGAGTCGAGGTGGGAGACCCAGTACTTC.

This chain uses TRBV11-3 with TRBJ2-5; no reliable D call. CDR1 and CDR2 (germline): SGHNT, YENEEA. V lost 5 bases and J lost 2, with 12 bases in between. The CDR3 covers 14 residues. This CDR3 reads CASSTAWGQETQYF. In nucleotides, the CDR3 is TGTGCCAGCAGCACCGCCTGGGGTCAAGAGACCCAGTACTTC.

The rearrangement links TRBV7-2 to TRBJ2-5; D assignment may be TRBD1 or TRBD2 (5 bases each). V was clipped by 5 bases and J by 5 bases, with 18 bases between them. The CDR3 is 15 residues long. The germline gives CDR1 SGHTA, CDR2 FQGNSA. Here the CDR3 DNA reads TGTGCCAGCAGCGCTCGGGACGGTTTTGTGGAGACCCAGTACTTC. Its protein product is CASSARDGFVETQYF.

The chain has TRBV7-3 and TRBJ1-2; weak D call: TRBD1 (5 bases). Trimming took 0 bases from V and 8 from J, leaving 16 bases between them. Germline V CDR1 and CDR2: SGHTA, FQGTGA. The CDR3 contains 15 residues. In nucleotides, the CDR3 is TGTGCCAGCAGCTTAACCGACTGGGACTCTAGGGGCTACACCTTC. Encoded protein: CASSLTDWDSRGYTF.

This rearrangement joins TRBV7-2 to TRBJ2-7, with TRBD1 matching 9 bases. CDR3 length: 15 amino acids. V gave up 5 bases and J gave up 1 base; unmatched junction bases: 6. Germline CDR1 SGHTA, CDR2 FQGNSA. The CDR3 spells CASSMGQGTSYEQYF. The DNA of the CDR3 is TGTGCCAGCAGCATGGGACAGGGAACGTCCTACGAGCAGTACTTC.

V usage is TRBV9 and J usage is TRBJ2-3, with 9 bases lining up with TRBD2. The germline V gene has CDR1 SGDLS and CDR2 YYNGEE. The CDR3 length is 16 residues. The V and J ends lost 2 bases and 2 bases, in that order; junction bases with no gene match: 6. CDR3: CASSVASSGTTDTQYF. The CDR3 nucleotides read TGTGCCAGCAGCGTCGCTTCTAGCGGGACCACAGATACGCAGTATTTT.

The V and J genes are TRBV6-5 and TRBJ1-2; 7 positions agree with TRBD1. The CDR3 is 14 residues long. The ends lost 5 bases at V and 0 bases at J; junction bases unmatched: 3. Germline V lookup: CDR1 MNHEY, CDR2 SVGAGI. The CDR3 reads CASSVQGSNYGYTF. The CDR3 DNA follows: TGTGCCAGCAGTGTACAGGGGTCTAACTATGGCTACACCTTC.